This T cell receptor (beta chain) was recorded in a study of blood T cell repertoires in COVID-19. At the level of the study: Sites in the United States, Italy and Spain provided acute and convalescent COVID-19 samples. In each case, the material was cDNA or gDNA derived from T cells, B-cell-depleted T cells, or PBMCs.

The CDR3 is 12 amino acids. V lost 8 bases and J 3 bases, leaving 11 bases between the germline ends. The germline gives CDR1 MNHEY, CDR2 SVGAGI. In the source study's methods: Amplification of reference gene primers was used by the study to estimate nucleated cell counts. This table comes from immunoSEQ multiplex PCR, and its TCRdb copy is limited to in-frame clones, with some not included. The DNA gave D and trimming, while V, J and clone size come from that table. The sample carries about 260,000 clones, nearly 90% recorded once. This clonotype originated in a human donor in a cohort sampled during active COVID-19. Input material: peripheral blood. The rearrangement links TRBV6-5 to TRBJ2-7; weak D call: TRBD2 (5 bases). The CDR3 protein is CASGLADYEQYF. The CDR3 region has the DNA TGTGCCAGCGGTCTAGCAGACTACGAGCAGTACTTC.